This T cell receptor beta chain was sequenced in a study of blood T cell repertoires in COVID-19. The table lists this clone with a count of one. Study processing details: Quantification of nucleated cells was approximated via reference gene primer amplification. Sequenced by immunoSEQ multiplex PCR; TCRdb stores in-frame clones only, minus some. V, J and clone size reflect that table, while D and trimming were determined from the DNA. The profile shows 40,000 to 50,000 clones, 75% to 90% of them singletons. This CDR3 has 16 amino acids. CDR1 and CDR2 from the germline V gene are ENHRY and SYGVKD. V was pared by 5 bases and J by 1 base, with 5 bases of the junction left unmatched.

This clonotype was obtained from a man aged 45-65 years with active COVID-19. The V call is TRBV10-3, the J call TRBJ2-7; 13 bases align to TRBD2. The sequencing input was peripheral blood. The CDR3 sequence is CAISFGTSGVSYEQYF. The CDR3 DNA follows: TGTGCCATCAGTTTTGGGACTAGCGGGGTATCCTACGAGCAGTACTTC.